This TCR beta chain is drawn from a study of blood T cell repertoires in COVID-19. In the authors' workflow: Estimated nucleated cell counts came from reference gene primer amplification. The assay was immunoSEQ multiplex PCR, and TCRdb's table has in-frame clones only and misses some. Clone size and the V and J calls come from that table; the DNA yielded D and trimming. The sample carries 250,000 to 300,000 clones, roughly nine tenths recorded once. The source material was peripheral blood. The sequence was collected from a woman aged 25 to 39 with COVID-19, enrolled during active disease.

The CDR3 DNA sequence: TGTGCCTCGGCCGGGTTGGGGGGAGATCAGCCCCAGCATTTT. Residues: CASAGLGGDQPQHF. This rearrangement joins TRBV10-3 to TRBJ1-5, with D perhaps TRBD1 (5 bases). Per germline, CDR1 ENHRY and CDR2 SYGVKD. Trimming took off 11 bases at V and 5 bases at J, with 19 bases between the two ends. The CDR3 totals 14 residues.